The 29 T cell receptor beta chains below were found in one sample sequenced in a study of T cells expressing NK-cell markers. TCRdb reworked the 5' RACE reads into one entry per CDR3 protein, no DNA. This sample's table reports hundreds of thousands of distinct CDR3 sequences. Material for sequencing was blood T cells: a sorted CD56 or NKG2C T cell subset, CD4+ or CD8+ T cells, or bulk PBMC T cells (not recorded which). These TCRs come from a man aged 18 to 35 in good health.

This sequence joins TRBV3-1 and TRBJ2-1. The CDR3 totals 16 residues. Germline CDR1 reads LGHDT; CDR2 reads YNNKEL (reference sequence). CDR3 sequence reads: CASSQDLGASDNEQFF.

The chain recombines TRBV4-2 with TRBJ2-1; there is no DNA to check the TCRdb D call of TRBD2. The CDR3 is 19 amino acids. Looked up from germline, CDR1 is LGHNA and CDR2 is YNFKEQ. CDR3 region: CASTGGGGELPHYYNEQFF.

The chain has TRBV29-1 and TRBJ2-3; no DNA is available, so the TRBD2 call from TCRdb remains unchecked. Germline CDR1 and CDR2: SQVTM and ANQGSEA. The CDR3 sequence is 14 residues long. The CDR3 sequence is CSVGLDWSLDTQYF.

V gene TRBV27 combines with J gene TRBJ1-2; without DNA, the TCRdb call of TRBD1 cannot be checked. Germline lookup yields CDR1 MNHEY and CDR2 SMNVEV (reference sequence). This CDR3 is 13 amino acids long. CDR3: CASSLYARDGYTF.

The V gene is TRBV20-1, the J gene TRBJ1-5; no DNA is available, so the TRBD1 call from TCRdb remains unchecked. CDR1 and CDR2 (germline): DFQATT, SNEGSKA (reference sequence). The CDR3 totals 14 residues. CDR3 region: CSAGTTGVVQPQHF.

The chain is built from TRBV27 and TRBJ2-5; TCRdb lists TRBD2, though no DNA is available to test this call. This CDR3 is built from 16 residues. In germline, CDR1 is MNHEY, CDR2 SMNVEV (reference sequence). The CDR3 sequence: CASSPHGLAGRETQYF.

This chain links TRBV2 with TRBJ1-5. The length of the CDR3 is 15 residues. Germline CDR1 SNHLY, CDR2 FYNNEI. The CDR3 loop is CASSLTPYSNQPQHF.

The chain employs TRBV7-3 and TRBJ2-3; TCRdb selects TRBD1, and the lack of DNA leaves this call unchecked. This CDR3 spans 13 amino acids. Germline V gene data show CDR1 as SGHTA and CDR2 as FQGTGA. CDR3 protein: CASSLTGQPVLNF.

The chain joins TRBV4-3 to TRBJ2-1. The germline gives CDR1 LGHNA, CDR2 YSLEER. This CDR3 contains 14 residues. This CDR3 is CASSHSDSYNEQFF.

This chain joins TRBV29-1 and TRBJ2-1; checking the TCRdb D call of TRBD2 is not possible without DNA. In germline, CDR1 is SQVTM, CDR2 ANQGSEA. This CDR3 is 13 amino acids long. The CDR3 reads CSVVRGLAGGPLF.

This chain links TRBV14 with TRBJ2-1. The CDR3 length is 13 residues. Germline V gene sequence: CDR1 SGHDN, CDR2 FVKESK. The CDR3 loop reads CASSHMDGNEQFF.

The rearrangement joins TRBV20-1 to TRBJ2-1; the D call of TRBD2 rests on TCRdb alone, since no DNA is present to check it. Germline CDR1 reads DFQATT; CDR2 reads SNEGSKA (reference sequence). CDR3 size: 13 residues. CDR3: CSAIVGGPYEQFF.

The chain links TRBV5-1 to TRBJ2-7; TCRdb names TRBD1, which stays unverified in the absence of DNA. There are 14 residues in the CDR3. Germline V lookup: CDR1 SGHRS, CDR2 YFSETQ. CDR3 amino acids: CASNPGVRLEEQYF.

CDR3 residues: CASSPRMAAAGETQYF. The gene calls are TRBV9 and TRBJ2-5; TCRdb selects TRBD1, and the lack of DNA leaves this call unchecked. This CDR3 comprises 16 residues. CDR1 and CDR2 (germline): SGDLS, YYNGEE.

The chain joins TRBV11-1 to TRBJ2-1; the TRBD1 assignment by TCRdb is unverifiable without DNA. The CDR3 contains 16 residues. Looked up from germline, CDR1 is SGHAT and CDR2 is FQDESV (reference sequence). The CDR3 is CASSFQDRGFYNEQFF.

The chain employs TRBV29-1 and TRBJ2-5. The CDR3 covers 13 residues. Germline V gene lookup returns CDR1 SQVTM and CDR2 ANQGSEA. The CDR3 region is CSVEGRSQETQYF.

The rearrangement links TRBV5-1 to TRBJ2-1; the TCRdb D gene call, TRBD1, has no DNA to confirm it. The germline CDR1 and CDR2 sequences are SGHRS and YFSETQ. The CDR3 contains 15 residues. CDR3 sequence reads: CASDPGQGAGDEQFF. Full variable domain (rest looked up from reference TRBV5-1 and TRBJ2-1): KAGVTQTPRYLIKTRGQQVTLSCSPISGHRSVSWYQQTPGQGLQFLFEYFSETQRNKGNFPGRFSGRQFSNSRSEMNVSTLELGDSALYLCASDPGQGAGDEQFFGPGTRLTVL.

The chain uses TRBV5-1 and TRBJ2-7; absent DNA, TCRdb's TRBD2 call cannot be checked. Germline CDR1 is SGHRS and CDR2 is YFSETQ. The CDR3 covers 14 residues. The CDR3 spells CASSSLAGGIEQYF.

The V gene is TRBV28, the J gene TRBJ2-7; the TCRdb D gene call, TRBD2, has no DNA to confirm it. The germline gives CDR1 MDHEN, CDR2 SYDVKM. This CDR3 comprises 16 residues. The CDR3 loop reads CASSLITTSGTYEQYF.

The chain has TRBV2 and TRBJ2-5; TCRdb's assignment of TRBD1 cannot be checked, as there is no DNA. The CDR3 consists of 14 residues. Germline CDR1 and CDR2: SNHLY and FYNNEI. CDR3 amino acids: CASSAQRRWETQYF.

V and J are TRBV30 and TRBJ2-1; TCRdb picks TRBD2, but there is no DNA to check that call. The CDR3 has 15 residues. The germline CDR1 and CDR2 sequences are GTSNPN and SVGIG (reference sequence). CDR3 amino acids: CAWTASGASYNEQFF.

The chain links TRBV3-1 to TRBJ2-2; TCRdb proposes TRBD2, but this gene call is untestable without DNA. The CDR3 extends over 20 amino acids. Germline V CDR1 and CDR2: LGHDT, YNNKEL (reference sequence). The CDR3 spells CASSQGGTSGSRTPNGELFF.

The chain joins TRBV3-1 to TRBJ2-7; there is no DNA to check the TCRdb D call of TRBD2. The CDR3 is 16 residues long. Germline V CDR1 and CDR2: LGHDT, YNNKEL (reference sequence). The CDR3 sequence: CASSQGFSGIAYEQYF.

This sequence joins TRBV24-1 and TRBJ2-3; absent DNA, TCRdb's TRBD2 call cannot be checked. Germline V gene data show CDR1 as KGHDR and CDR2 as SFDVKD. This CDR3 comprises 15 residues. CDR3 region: CATSVSGESTDTQYF.

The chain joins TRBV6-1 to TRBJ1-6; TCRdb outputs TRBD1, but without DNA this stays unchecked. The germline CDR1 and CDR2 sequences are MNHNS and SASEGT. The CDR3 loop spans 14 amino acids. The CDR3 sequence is CASRQGHRNSPLHF.

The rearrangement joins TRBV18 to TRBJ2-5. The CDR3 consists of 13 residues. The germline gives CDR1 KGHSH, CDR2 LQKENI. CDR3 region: CASLTGLQETQYF.

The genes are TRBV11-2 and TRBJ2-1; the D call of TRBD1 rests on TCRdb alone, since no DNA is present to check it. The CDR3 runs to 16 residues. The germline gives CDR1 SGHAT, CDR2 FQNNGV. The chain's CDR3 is CASRSLPGVRFNEQFF.

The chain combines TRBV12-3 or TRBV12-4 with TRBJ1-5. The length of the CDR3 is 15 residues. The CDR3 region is CASSFSPRNNQPQHF.

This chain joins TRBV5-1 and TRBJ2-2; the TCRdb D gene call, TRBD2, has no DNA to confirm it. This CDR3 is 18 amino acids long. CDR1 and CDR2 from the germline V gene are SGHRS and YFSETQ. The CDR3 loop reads CASSLGPGLEGANGELFF.